The rows below give T cell receptor beta chains drawn from one sample of a study of cytomegalovirus exposure and HLA in healthy donors. Produced via immunoSEQ multiplex PCR; TCRdb's table is partial and in-frame only. The table lists around 100,000 clones, roughly 66% of them singletons. The sample comprised PBMCs. Receptors originate from a woman in her fifties or sixties in good health and CMV-seronegative. CDR3s include the opening cysteine and the closing phenylalanine or tryptophan. A D gene is named only where the DNA matches it firmly. Size values are once, few and many counts, or a class for expanded clones, and some rows have none.

>TRBD2|.|TRBJ2-5|TRBV11-2
CASSPGLAGEWWETQYF
TGTGCCAGCAGCCCAGGACTAGCGGGAGAGTGGTGGGAGACCCAGTACTTC
>TRBD1|once|TRBJ1-3|TRBV29-1
CSVQGASGNTIYF
TGCAGCGTCCAGGGGGCGTCTGGAAACACCATATATTTT
>.|.|TRBJ1-1|TRBV29-1
CSVEPISGANTEAFF
TGCAGCGTTGAGCCTATTTCCGGTGCGAACACTGAAGCTTTCTTT
>.|.|TRBJ1-5|TRBV10-2
CASRRVGGATQPQHF
TGCGCCAGCAGGCGGGTTGGGGGGGCGACTCAGCCCCAGCATTTT
>TRBD1|.|TRBJ2-2|TRBV27
CASSFNRGPTGELFF
TGTGCCAGCAGTTTTAACAGGGGGCCAACCGGGGAGCTGTTTTTT
>TRBD1|.|TRBJ2-7|TRBV28
CASRPKTGGNTYEQYF
TGTGCCAGCAGACCGAAGACAGGGGGGAATACCTACGAGCAGTACTTC
>TRBD2|.|TRBJ2-5|TRBV29-1
CSVVLAGPETQYF
TGCAGCGTTGTACTAGCGGGTCCGGAGACCCAGTACTTC
>.|.|TRBJ2-1|TRBV4-3
CASSQALGRSYNEQFF
TGCGCCAGCAGCCAAGCCCTGGGGAGATCCTACAATGAGCAGTTCTTC
>.|.|TRBJ2-3|TRBV4-1
CASSQPRVSHSTDTQYF
TGCGCCAGCAGCCAGCCCAGGGTATCCCATAGCACAGATACGCAGTATTTT
>TRBD2|.|TRBJ2-3|TRBV11-2
CASSLGAGGFADTQYF
TGTGCCAGCAGCTTAGGAGCGGGGGGATTCGCAGATACGCAGTATTTT
>.|.|TRBJ1-6|TRBV18
CASSPRSGRGNNSPLHF
TGTGCCAGCTCACCCCGAAGTGGGAGGGGGAATAATTCACCCCTCCACTTT
>.|.|TRBJ1-1|TRBV28
CASSLPGDWNTEAFF
TGTGCCAGCAGTTTACCAGGGGATTGGAACACTGAAGCTTTCTTT
>TRBD2|.|TRBJ2-1|TRBV28
CASSRRGWNEQFF
TGTGCCAGCAGTAGGCGGGGGTGGAATGAGCAGTTCTTC
>TRBD2|.|TRBJ2-2|TRBV5-8
CASSQNPGLVAGELFF
TGTGCCAGCAGCCAAAATCCGGGACTAGTAGCCGGGGAGCTGTTTTTT
>.|.|TRBJ1-2|TRBV5-6
CASSLGPGQGYGYTF
TGTGCCAGCAGCTTGGGACCGGGACAAGGTTATGGCTACACCTTC
>.|.|TRBJ2-7|TRBV6-6
CASSYSWQGKVYEQYF
TGTGCCAGCAGTTACTCATGGCAGGGCAAGGTCTACGAGCAGTACTTC
>TRBD1|.|TRBJ1-6|TRBV2
CASRGTGEGSPLHF
TGTGCCAGCAGGGGGACAGGGGAGGGTTCACCCCTCCACTTT
>.|few|TRBJ1-1|TRBV21-1
CASSNSYTEAFF
TGTGCCAGCAGCAATTCGTATACTGAAGCTTTCTTT
>TRBD2|few|TRBJ2-3|TRBV5-6
CASSLLAGGTDTQYF
TGTGCCAGCAGCTTGCTAGCGGGGGGCACAGATACGCAGTATTTT
>.|once|TRBJ2-1|TRBV7-9
CSSSRDYNEQFF
TGTTCCAGCAGCCGGGACTACAATGAGCAGTTCTTC
>TRBD2|few|TRBJ2-1|TRBV29-1
CSTRRERVYNEQFF
TGCAGCACTAGGCGGGAGCGGGTTTACAATGAGCAGTTCTTC
>TRBD1|.|TRBJ1-5|TRBV6-5
CASSRRQGWDQPQHF
TGTGCCAGCAGTAGGCGACAGGGGTGGGATCAGCCCCAGCATTTT
>.|.|TRBJ1-5|TRBV30
CAWSVGRGRKLNQPQHF
TGTGCCTGGAGTGTAGGAAGGGGCAGAAAATTAAATCAGCCCCAGCATTTT
>TRBD2|few|TRBJ2-1|TRBV7-2
CASSQGLAAYNEQFF
TGTGCCAGCAGCCAGGGACTAGCGGCCTACAATGAGCAGTTCTTC
>TRBD2|.|TRBJ2-1|TRBV10-3
CAIRGTSGSRSYNEQFF
TGTGCCATCAGGGGGACTAGCGGGAGTAGGTCCTACAATGAGCAGTTCTTC
>TRBD2|.|TRBJ2-1|TRBV4-3
CASSHPSGNNEQFF
TGCGCCAGCAGCCACCCTAGCGGTAACAATGAGCAGTTCTTC